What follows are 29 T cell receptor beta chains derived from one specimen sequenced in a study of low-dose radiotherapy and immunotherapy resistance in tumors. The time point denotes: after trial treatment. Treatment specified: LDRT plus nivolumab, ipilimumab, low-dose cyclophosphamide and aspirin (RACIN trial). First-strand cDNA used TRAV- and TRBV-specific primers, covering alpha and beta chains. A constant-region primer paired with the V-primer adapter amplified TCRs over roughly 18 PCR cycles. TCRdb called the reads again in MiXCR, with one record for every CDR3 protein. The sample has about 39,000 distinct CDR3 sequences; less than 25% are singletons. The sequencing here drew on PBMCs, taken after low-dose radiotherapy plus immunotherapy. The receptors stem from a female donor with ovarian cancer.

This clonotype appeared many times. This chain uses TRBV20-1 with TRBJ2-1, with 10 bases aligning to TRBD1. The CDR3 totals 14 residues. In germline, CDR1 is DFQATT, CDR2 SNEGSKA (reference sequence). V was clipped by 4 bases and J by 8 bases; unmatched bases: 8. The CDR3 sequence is CSATRDRGEDEQFF. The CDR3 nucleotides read TGCAGTGCTACCCGGGACAGGGGAGAAGATGAGCAGTTCTTC.

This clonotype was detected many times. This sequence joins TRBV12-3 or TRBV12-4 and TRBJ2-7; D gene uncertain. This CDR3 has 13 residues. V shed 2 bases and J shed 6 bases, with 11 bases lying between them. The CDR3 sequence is CASSLRRPGEQYF. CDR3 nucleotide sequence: TGTGCCAGCAGTTTACGAAGACCGGGCGAGCAGTACTTC.

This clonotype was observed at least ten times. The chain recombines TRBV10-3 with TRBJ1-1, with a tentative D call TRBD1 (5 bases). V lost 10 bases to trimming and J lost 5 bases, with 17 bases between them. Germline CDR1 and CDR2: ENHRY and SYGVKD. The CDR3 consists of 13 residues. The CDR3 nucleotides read TGTGCCACTCTGGACACCCCGGGGACTGAAGCTTTCTTT. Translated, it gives CATLDTPGTEAFF.

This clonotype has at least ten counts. CDR3: CASSQFRRGQYEQYF. Here the CDR3 DNA reads TGTGCCAGCAGCCAGTTTAGGCGGGGGCAATACGAGCAGTACTTC. This chain joins TRBV3-1 and TRBJ2-7; D possibly corresponds to TRBD2 (7 bases). The CDR3 is made up of 15 amino acids. CDR1 LGHDT and CDR2 YNNKEL come from the germline V gene (reference sequence). Trimming removed 3 bases at V and 4 bases at J, with 16 bases between.

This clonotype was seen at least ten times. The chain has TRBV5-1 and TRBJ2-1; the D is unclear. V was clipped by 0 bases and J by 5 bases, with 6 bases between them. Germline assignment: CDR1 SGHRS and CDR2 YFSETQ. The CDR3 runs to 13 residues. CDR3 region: CASSLGSNNEQFF. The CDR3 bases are TGCGCCAGCAGCTTGGGTTCTAACAATGAGCAGTTCTTC.

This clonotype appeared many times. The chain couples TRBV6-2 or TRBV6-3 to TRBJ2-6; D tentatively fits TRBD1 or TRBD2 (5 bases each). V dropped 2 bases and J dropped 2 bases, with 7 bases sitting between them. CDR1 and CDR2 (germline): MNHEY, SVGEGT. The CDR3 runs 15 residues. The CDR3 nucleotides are TGTGCCAGCAGTTACCGGGGCGCTGGGGCCAACGTCCTGACTTTC. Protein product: CASSYRGAGANVLTF.

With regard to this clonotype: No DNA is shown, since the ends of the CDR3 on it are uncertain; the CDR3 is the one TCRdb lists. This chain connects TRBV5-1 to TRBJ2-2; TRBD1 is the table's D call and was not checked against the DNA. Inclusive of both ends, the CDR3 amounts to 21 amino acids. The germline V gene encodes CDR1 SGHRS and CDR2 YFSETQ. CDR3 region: CASSSYATGTGGANTGELFFF.

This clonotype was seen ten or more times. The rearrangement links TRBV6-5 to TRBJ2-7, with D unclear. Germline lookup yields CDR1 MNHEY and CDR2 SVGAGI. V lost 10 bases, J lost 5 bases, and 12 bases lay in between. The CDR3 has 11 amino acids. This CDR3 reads CATRRKDEQYF. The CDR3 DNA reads TGTGCCACCAGAAGGAAGGACGAGCAGTACTTC.

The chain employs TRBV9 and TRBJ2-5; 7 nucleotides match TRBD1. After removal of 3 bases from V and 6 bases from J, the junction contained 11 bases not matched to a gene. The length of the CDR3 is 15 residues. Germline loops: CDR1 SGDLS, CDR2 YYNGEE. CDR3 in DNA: TGTGCCAGCAGCGCCTCGACAGGGTCTAGCAAGACCCAGTACTTC. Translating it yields CASSASTGSSKTQYF.

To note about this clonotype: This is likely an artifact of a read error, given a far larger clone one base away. The CDR3 is CASSESGGVYEQYF. CDR3 DNA: TGTGCCAGTAGCGAGAGCGGGGGGGTGTATGAGCAGTACTTC. This chain connects TRBV19 to TRBJ2-7; TRBD2 aligns across 10 bases. J was trimmed by 7 bases and V by 6 bases; bases with no gene match: 9. This CDR3 has 14 residues. CDR1 is LNHDA and CDR2 is SQIVND in the germline V gene (reference sequence). Full variable domain (remainder filled in from reference TRBV19 and TRBJ2-7): DGGITQSPKYLFRKEGQNVTLSCEQNLNHDAMYWYRQDPGQGLRLIYYSQIVNDFQKGDIAEGYSVSREKKESFPLTVTSAQKNPTAFYLCASSESGGVYEQYFGPGTRLTVT.

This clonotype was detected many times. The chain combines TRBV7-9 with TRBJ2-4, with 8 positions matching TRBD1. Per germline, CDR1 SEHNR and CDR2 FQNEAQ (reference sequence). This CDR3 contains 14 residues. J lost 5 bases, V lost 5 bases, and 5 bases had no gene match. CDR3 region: CASSPLGQENIQYF. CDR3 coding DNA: TGTGCCAGCAGCCCCCTGGGACAGGAAAACATTCAGTACTTC.

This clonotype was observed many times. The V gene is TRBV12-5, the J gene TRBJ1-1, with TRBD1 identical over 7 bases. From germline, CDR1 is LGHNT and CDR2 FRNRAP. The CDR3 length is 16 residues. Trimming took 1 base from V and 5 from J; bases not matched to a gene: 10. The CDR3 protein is CASGLAYGTEGTEAFF. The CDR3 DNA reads TGTGCTAGTGGTTTGGCCTACGGGACAGAGGGAACTGAAGCTTTCTTT.

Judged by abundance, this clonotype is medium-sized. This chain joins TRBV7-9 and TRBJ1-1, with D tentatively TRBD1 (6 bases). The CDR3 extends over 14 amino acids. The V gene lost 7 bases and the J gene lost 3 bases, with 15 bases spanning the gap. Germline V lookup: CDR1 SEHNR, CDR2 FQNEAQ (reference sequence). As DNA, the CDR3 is TGTGCCAGCAAGCTTAGTGGGGGCCACACTGAAGCTTTCTTT. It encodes CASKLSGGHTEAFF.

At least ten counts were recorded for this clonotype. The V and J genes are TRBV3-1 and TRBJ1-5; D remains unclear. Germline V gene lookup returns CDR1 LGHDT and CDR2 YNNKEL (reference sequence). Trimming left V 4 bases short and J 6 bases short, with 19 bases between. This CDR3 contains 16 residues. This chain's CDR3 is CASSRGGVMGTQPQHF. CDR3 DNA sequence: TGTGCCAGCAGCCGCGGCGGAGTAATGGGCACTCAGCCCCAGCATTTT.

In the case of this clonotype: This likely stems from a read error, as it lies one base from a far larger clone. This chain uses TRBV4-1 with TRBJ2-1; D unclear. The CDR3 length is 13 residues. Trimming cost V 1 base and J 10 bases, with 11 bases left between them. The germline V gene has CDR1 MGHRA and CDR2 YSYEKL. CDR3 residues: CASSQGVSYEQFF. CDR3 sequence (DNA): TGCGCCAGCAGCCAAGGCGTCTCCTACGAGCAGTTCTTC.

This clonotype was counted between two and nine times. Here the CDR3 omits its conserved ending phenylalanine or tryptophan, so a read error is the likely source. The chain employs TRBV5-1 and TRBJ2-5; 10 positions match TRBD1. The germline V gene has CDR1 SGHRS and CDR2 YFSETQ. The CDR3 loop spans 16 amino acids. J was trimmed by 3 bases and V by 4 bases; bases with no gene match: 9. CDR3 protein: CASSRTHGTGEETQYS. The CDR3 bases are TGCGCCAGCAGCCGCACTCACGGGACAGGGGAAGAGACCCAGTACTCC.

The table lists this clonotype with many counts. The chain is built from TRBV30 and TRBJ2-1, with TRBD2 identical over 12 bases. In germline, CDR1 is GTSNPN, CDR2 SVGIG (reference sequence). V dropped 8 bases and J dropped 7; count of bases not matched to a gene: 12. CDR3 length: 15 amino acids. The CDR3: CALASGGGLVNEQFF. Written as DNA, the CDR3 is TGTGCCCTAGCTAGCGGGGGGGGACTAGTGAATGAGCAGTTCTTC.

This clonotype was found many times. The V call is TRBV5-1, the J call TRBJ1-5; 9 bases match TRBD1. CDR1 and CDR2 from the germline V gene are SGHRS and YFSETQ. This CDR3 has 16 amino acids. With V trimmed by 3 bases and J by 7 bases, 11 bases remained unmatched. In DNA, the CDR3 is TGCGCCAGCAGCTCGGGACAGGGAGCACCCCGGCAGCCCCAGCATTTT. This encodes CASSSGQGAPRQPQHF.

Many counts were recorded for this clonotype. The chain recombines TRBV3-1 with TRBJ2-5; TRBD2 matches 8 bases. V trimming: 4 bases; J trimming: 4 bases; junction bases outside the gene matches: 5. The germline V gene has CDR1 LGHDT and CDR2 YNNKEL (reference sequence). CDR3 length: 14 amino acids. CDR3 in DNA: TGTGCCAGCAGCCCAACGGCGGGGGGAGAGACCCAGTACTTC. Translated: CASSPTAGGETQYF.

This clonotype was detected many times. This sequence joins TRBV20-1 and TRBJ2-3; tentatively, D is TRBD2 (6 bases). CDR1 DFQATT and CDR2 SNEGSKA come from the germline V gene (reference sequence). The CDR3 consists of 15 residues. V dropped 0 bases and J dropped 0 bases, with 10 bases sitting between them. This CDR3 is CSARDLGTSTDTQYF. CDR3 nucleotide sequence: TGCAGTGCTAGAGATCTGGGGACTAGCACAGATACGCAGTATTTT.

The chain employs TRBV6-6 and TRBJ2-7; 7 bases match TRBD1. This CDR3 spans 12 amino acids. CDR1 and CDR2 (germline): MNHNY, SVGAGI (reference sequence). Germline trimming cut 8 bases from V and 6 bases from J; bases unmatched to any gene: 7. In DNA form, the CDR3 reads TGTGCCAGCGCCGGAGGACAGGCCGAGCAGTACTTC. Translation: CASAGGQAEQYF.

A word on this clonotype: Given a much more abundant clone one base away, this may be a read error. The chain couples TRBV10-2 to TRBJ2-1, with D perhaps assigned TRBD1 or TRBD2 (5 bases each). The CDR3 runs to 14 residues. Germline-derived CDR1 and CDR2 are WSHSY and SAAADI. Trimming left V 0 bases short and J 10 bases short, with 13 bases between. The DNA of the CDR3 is TGCGCCAGCAGTGAGTCTGGCGGATGGGACGAGCAGTTCTTC. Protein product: CASSESGGWDEQFF.

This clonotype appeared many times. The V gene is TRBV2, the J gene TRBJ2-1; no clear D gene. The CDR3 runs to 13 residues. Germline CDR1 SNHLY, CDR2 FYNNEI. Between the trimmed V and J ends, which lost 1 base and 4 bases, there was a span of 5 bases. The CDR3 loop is CASSEVGYNEQFF. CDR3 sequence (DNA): TGTGCCAGCAGTGAAGTAGGGTACAATGAGCAGTTCTTC.

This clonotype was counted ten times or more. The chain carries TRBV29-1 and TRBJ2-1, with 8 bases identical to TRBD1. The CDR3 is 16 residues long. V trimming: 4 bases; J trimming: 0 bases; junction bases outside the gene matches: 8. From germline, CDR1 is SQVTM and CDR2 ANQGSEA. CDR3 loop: CSVGQGTLTSYNEQFF. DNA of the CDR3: TGCAGCGTTGGACAGGGGACCCTGACCTCCTACAATGAGCAGTTCTTC.

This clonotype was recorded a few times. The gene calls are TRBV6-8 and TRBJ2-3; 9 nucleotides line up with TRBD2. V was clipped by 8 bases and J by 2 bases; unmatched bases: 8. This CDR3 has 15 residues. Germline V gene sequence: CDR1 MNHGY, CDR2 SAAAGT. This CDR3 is CASRDSGGPTDTQYF. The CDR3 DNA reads TGTGCCAGCCGAGATAGCGGGGGCCCCACAGATACGCAGTATTTT.

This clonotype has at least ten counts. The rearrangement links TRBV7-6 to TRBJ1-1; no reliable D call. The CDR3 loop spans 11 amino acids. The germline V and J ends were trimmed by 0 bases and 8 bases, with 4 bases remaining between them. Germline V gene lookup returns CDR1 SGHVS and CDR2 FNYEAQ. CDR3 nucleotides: TGTGCCAGCAGCTTAGCGGGGGAAGCTTTCTTT. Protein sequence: CASSLAGEAFF.

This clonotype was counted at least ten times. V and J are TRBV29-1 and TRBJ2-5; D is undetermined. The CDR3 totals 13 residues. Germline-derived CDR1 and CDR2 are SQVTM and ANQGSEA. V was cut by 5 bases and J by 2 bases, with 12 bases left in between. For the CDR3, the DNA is TGCAGCGTTTCGTGGACGGTGCAAGAGACCCAGTACTTC. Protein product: CSVSWTVQETQYF.

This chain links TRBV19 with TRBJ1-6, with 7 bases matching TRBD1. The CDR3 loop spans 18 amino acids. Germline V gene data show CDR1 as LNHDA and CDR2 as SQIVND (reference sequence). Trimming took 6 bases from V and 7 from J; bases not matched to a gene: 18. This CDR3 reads CASRNALGQDLYNSPLHF. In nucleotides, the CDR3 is TGTGCCAGTAGGAACGCCTTAGGACAGGACCTTTACAATTCACCCCTCCACTTT.

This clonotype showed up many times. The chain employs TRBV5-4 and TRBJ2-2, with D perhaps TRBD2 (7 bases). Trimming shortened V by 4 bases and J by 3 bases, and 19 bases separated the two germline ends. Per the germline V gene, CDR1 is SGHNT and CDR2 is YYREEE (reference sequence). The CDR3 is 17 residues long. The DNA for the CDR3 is TGTGCCAGCAGCCCCCTCCGGGGAGGGGGGGACACCGGGGAGCTGTTTTTT. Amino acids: CASSPLRGGGDTGELFF.